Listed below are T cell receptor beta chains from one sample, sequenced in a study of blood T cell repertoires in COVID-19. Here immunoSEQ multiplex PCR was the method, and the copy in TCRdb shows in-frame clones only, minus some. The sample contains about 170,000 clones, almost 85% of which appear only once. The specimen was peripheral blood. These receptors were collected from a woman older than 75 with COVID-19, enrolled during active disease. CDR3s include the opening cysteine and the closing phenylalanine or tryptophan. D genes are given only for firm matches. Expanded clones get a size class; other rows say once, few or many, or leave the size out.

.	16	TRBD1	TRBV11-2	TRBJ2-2	CASSQSGDRVPGELFF	TGTGCCAGCAGCCAGTCTGGGGACAGGGTACCCGGGGAGCTGTTTTTT
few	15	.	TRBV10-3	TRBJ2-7	CAISESEGGLVEQYF	TGTGCCATCAGTGAGTCCGAAGGGGGTCTGGTCGAGCAGTACTTC
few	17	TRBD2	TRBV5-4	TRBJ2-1	CASSQGLAGGPPREQFF	TGTGCCAGCAGCCAGGGACTAGCGGGAGGCCCGCCTCGTGAGCAGTTCTTC
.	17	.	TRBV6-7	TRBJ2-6	CASSQGAAPSGANVLTF	TGTGCCAGCAGTCAAGGGGCGGCTCCCTCTGGGGCCAACGTCCTGACTTTC
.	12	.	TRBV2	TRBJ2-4	CASKGGADIQYF	TGTGCCAGCAAAGGGGGAGCGGACATTCAGTACTTC
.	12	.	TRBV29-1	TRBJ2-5	CSGWGGEETQYF	TGCAGCGGCTGGGGGGGCGAGGAGACCCAGTACTTC
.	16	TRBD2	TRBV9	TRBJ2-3	CASSSERDYYTDTQYF	TGTGCCAGCAGCAGCGAACGGGACTACTACACAGATACGCAGTATTTT
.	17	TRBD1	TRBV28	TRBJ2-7	CASSLQGAGTLGYEQYF	TGTGCCAGCAGTTTACAGGGGGCCGGAACGTTGGGGTACGAGCAGTACTTC
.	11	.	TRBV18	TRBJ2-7	CASSLNYEQYF	TGTGCCAGCTCATTAAACTACGAGCAGTACTTC
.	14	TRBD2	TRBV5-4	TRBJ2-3	CASQPGGLTDTQYF	TGTGCCAGCCAACCGGGGGGGCTTACAGATACGCAGTATTTT
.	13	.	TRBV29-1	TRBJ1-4	CSAYRSTNEKLFF	TGCAGCGCCTACAGGTCGACTAATGAAAAACTGTTTTTT
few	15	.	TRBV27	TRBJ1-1	CASSPRAWTGTEAFF	TGTGCCAGCAGTCCTCGGGCCTGGACGGGAACTGAAGCTTTCTTT
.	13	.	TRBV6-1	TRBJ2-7	CASSEQPGYEQYF	TGTGCCAGCAGTGAACAACCAGGGTACGAGCAGTACTTC
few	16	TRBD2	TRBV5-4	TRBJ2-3	CASSQGLADSTDTQYF	TGTGCCAGCAGCCAGGGACTAGCGGATAGCACAGATACGCAGTATTTT
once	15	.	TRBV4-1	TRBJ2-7	CASSQAGTPSYEQYF	TGCGCCAGCAGCCAAGCCGGGACTCCTTCCTACGAGCAGTACTTC
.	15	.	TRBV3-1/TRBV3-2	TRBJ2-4	CASSQASGTRNIQYF	TGTGCCAGCAGCCAGGCTTCCGGGACAAGAAACATTCAGTACTTC
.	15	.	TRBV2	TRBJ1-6	CASSDESSYNSPLHF	TGTGCCAGCAGTGATGAGAGCTCCTATAATTCACCCCTCCACTTT
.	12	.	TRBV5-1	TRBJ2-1	CASSYEFNEQFF	TGCGCCAGCAGCTATGAGTTCAATGAGCAGTTCTTC
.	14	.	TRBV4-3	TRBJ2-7	CASSQRGPSYEQYF	TGCGCCAGCAGCCAACGAGGCCCCTCCTACGAGCAGTACTTC
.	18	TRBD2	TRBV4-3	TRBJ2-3	CASSPGLAGGPGTDTQYF	TGCGCCAGCAGCCCGGGACTAGCGGGGGGGCCCGGCACAGATACGCAGTATTTT
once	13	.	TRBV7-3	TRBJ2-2	CASGQTYTGELFF	TGTGCCAGCGGACAGACCTATACCGGGGAGCTGTTTTTT
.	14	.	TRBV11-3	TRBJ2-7	CASSPSGSSYEQYF	TGTGCCAGCAGCCCCTCCGGTAGCTCCTACGAGCAGTACTTC
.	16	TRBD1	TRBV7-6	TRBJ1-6	CASSLSRDRDNSPLHF	TGTGCCAGCAGCTTGTCACGGGACAGGGATAATTCACCCCTCCACTTT
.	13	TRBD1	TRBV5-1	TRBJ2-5	CASRGQGGETQYF	TGCGCCAGCAGAGGACAGGGAGGTGAGACCCAGTACTTC
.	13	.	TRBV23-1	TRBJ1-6	CASRRPGHSPLHF	TGCGCCAGCAGGCGTCCAGGGCACTCACCCCTCCACTTT
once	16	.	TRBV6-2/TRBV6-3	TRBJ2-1	CASSNESKKRVEDQFF	TGTGCCAGCAGCAACGAATCCAAAAAGCGGGTGGAGGACCAGTTCTTC
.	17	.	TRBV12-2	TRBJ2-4	CASRNRDSDLAKNIQYF	TGTGCAAGTCGCAACCGGGACTCAGATCTAGCCAAAAACATTCAGTACTTC
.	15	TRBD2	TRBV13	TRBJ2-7	CASSRRTSGTDEQYF	TGTGCCAGCAGCCGTAGGACTAGCGGGACCGACGAGCAGTACTTC
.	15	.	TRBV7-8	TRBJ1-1	CASSLPGHMNTEAFF	TGTGCCAGCAGCTTACCGGGACACATGAACACTGAAGCTTTCTTT
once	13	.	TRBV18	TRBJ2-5	CASSPLAGETQYF	TGTGCCAGCTCACCATTAGCCGGAGAGACCCAGTACTTC
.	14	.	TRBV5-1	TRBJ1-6	CASSPREGNSPLHF	TGCGCCAGCAGCCCCAGGGAAGGGAATTCACCCCTCCACTTT
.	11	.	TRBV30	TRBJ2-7	CAWSFGSEQYF	TGTGCCTGGAGTTTTGGCTCCGAGCAGTACTTC
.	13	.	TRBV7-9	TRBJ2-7	CASSLDSTYEQYF	TGTGCCAGCAGCTTAGACAGTACCTACGAGCAGTACTTC
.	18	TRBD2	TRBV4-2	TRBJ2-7	CASSQDALAGVSWYEQYF	TGTGCCAGCAGCCAAGATGCACTAGCGGGAGTCAGTTGGTACGAGCAGTACTTC
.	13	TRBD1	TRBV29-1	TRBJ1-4	CSAAGTGWEKLFF	TGCAGCGCCGCGGGGACAGGGTGGGAAAAACTGTTTTTT
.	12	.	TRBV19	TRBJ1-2	CASSIRDYGYTF	TGTGCCAGTAGTATTCGGGACTATGGCTACACCTTC
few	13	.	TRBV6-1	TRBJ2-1	CASSEGTSNEQFF	TGTGCCAGCAGTGAGGGGACAAGTAATGAGCAGTTCTTC
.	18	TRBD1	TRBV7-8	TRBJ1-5	CASSLIGTGGNSNQPQHF	TGTGCCAGCAGCTTAATCGGGACAGGGGGCAATAGCAATCAGCCCCAGCATTTT
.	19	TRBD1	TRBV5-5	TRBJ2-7	CASSLVGVPGQLHVYEQYF	TGTGCCAGCAGCTTGGTAGGGGTCCCGGGACAGCTTCACGTCTACGAGCAGTACTTC
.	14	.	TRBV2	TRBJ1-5	CASSEGRHNQPQHF	TGTGCCAGCAGTGAAGGCAGACACAATCAGCCCCAGCATTTT
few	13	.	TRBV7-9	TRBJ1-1	CASSLWTVGEAFF	TGTGCCAGCAGCTTATGGACAGTTGGTGAAGCTTTCTTT
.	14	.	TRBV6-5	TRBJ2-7	CASRRNKEGYEQYF	TGTGCCAGCAGGCGAAATAAGGAGGGGTACGAGCAGTACTTC
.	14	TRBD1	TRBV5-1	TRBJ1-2	CASSSTGGGYGYTF	TGCGCCAGCAGCTCGACAGGGGGCGGTTATGGCTACACCTTC
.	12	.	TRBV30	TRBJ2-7	CACKLQDYEQYF	TGTGCCTGCAAGCTTCAGGACTACGAGCAGTACTTC
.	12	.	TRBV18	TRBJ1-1	CASSRGGEPAFF	TGTGCCAGCTCGCGGGGGGGGGAACCAGCTTTCTTT
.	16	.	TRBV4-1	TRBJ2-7	CASSQDWASVTREQYF	TGCGCCAGCAGCCAAGATTGGGCTAGCGTGACGCGCGAGCAGTACTTC
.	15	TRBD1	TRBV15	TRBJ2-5	CATSAYRGLEETQYF	TGTGCCACCAGCGCCTACAGGGGTTTAGAAGAGACCCAGTACTTC
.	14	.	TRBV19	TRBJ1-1	CASSIRGGNTEAFF	TGTGCCAGTAGTATTCGGGGGGGGAACACTGAAGCTTTCTTT
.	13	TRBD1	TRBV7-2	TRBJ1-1	CASSRDRLTEAFF	TGTGCCAGCAGCCGGGACAGACTGACTGAAGCTTTCTTT
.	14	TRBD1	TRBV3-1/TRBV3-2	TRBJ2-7	CASSPDRGWYEQYF	TGTGCCAGCAGCCCCGACAGGGGTTGGTACGAGCAGTACTTC
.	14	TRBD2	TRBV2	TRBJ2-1	CASSLGLAGAPQFF	TGTGCCAGCAGCCTCGGACTAGCGGGAGCCCCGCAGTTCTTC
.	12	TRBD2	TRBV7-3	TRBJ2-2	CASSRLAGELFF	TGTGCCAGCAGCCGACTAGCGGGGGAGCTGTTTTTT
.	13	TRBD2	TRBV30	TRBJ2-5	CAFLTSGGRTQYF	TGTGCCTTCCTGACTAGCGGGGGAAGGACCCAGTACTTC
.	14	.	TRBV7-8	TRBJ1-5	CASSLRAQVQPQHF	TGTGCCAGCAGCTTAAGAGCACAGGTACAGCCCCAGCATTTT
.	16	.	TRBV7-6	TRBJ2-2	CASSFFSGGNTGELFF	TGTGCCAGCAGCTTTTTCTCTGGCGGGAACACCGGGGAGCTGTTTTTT
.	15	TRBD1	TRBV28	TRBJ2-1	CASSLPGTGNNEQFF	TGTGCCAGCAGTTTACCAGGGACAGGAAACAATGAGCAGTTCTTC
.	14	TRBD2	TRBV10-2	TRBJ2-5	CASSVTSGQETQYF	TGCGCCAGCAGTGTGACTAGCGGTCAAGAGACCCAGTACTTC
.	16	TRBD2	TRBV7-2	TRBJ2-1	CASSPTLLAGFNEQFF	TGTGCCAGCAGCCCTACCCTACTAGCGGGGTTCAATGAGCAGTTCTTC
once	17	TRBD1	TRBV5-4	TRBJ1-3	CASSRGQALSSGNTIYF	TGTGCCAGCAGCCGTGGACAGGCGCTTAGCTCTGGAAACACCATATATTTT
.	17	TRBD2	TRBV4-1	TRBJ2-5	CASSQNMGGGGQETQYF	TGCGCCAGCAGCCAGAATATGGGCGGGGGAGGCCAAGAGACCCAGTACTTC